This T cell receptor beta chain was documented in a study of T cell changes during pregnancy in multiple sclerosis. The V gene lost 0 bases and the J gene lost 7 bases, with 15 bases spanning the gap. The CDR3 is 16 residues long. The V gene's germline CDR1 is MGHRA and CDR2 YSYEKL. TCRdb's copy holds only in-frame clones and misses some; the assay was immunoSEQ multiplex PCR. The data contain about 77,000 clones, approximately 91% of them singletons. The source of this sequence is a female donor with multiple sclerosis, enrolled in a pregnancy study. The V call is TRBV4-1, the J call TRBJ2-2; D call uncertain. Sequences were derived from peripheral blood, sampled before pregnancy. The CDR3: CASSQDLSRPGGELFF. CDR3 sequence (DNA): TGCGCCAGCAGCCAAGATCTATCCCGCCCAGGCGGGGAGCTGTTTTTT.